Below are 30 T cell receptor beta chains sequenced from a single sample in a study of patients and donors after allogeneic stem cell transplantation. TCRdb re-derived calls from the RT-PCR reads in MiXCR, one entry per CDR3 protein. The sample shows 410,000 or so distinct CDR3 sequences, roughly 17% of them seen only once. Sequenced material: blood, either unsorted or a sorted T cell fraction (not recorded which). The receptors were gathered from a human donor who was either an allogeneic HSCT recipient or a stem cell or donor lymphocyte infusion donor (not recorded which). It is not recorded whose cells these are; they may come from a transplant donor.

This clonotype was observed a handful of times. The CDR3 sequence: CSAFRGVRGLGEQYF. The CDR3 DNA reads TGCAGCGCCTTTCGAGGCGTTCGGGGTTTGGGGGAGCAGTACTTC. The V and J genes are TRBV29-1 and TRBJ2-7; a weak D match, TRBD2 (5 bases). V was shortened by 7 bases and J by 7 bases, with 26 bases between the two germline ends. The germline V gene encodes CDR1 SQVTM and CDR2 ANQGSEA. This CDR3 is 15 amino acids long.

The table lists this clonotype with many counts. The CDR3 reads CASSHWTRNTIYF. CDR3 sequence (DNA): TGTGCCAGCAGCCACTGGACTCGAAACACCATATATTTT. The chain joins TRBV14 to TRBJ1-3; no definite D call. V gave up 3 bases and J gave up 5 bases, with 8 bases separating them. Germline CDR1 reads SGHDN; CDR2 reads FVKESK. This CDR3 spans 13 amino acids.

The rearrangement links TRBV7-9 to TRBJ1-4, with D uncertain. CDR1 SEHNR and CDR2 FQNEAQ come from the germline V gene (reference sequence). V lost 5 bases and J lost 5, with 15 bases in between. The CDR3 loop spans 15 amino acids. The CDR3 sequence: CASSPPSASNEKLFF. In nucleotides, the CDR3 is TGTGCCAGCAGCCCCCCTTCGGCCTCCAATGAAAAACTGTTTTTT.

The sample holds a few counts of this clonotype. The chain joins TRBV25-1 to TRBJ2-7; D is unresolved. Germline V gives CDR1 MGHDK, CDR2 SYGVNS. V was clipped by 6 bases and J by 5 bases, with 17 bases between them. This CDR3 is 14 amino acids long. The CDR3 DNA reads TGTGCCAGCAGCCCCAAGGTTAGGAACCACGAGCAGTACTTC. Translation gives CASSPKVRNHEQYF.

This clonotype was picked up many times. The V and J genes are TRBV29-1 and TRBJ1-1; tentative D call: TRBD1 (5 bases). Germline loops: CDR1 SQVTM, CDR2 ANQGSEA. The V and J ends lost 4 bases and 1 base respectively, with 10 bases between them. The CDR3 spans 13 residues. The CDR3 nucleotides read TGCAGCGTTGCGGGCAGGGCGAACACTGAAGCTTTCTTT. This codes for CSVAGRANTEAFF.

This clonotype was recorded a few times. The chain is built from TRBV6-5 and TRBJ2-3, with D perhaps matching TRBD1 or TRBD2 (6 bases each). Looked up from germline, CDR1 is MNHEY and CDR2 is SVGAGI. The V end was cut by 3 bases, the J end by 3 bases, with 13 bases between. This CDR3 comprises 15 residues. As DNA, the CDR3 is TGTGCCAGCAGTTATGGGCCGGGGGCTACAGATACGCAGTATTTT. The encoded protein is CASSYGPGATDTQYF.

This clonotype was observed a few times. V usage is TRBV5-1 and J usage is TRBJ1-4; maybe TRBD1 (6 bases). Germline V lookup: CDR1 SGHRS, CDR2 YFSETQ. The V end lost 0 bases, the J end lost 7 bases, and 13 bases lay between the germline ends. This CDR3 contains 15 residues. CDR3 in DNA: TGCGCCAGCAGCTTGGAGGGGGATCGAAGTGAAAAACTGTTTTTT. Translation: CASSLEGDRSEKLFF.

The gene calls are TRBV18 and TRBJ1-1; a weak D match, TRBD1 (5 bases). V lost 1 base to trimming and J lost 10 bases, with 7 bases between them. This CDR3 contains 11 residues. Germline lookup yields CDR1 KGHSH and CDR2 LQKENI. CDR3 nucleotides: TGTGCCAGCTCACCACAGGGGCCAGCTTTCTTT. It encodes CASSPQGPAFF.

V usage is TRBV2 and J usage is TRBJ2-5; 7 nucleotides line up with TRBD1. Germline V gives CDR1 SNHLY, CDR2 FYNNEI. J lost 5 bases, V lost 2 bases, and 5 bases had no gene match. The CDR3 is made up of 14 amino acids. CDR3 residues: CASSERGRLETQYF. The CDR3 nucleotides are TGTGCCAGCAGTGAAAGGGGGCGCTTGGAGACCCAGTACTTC.

This clonotype was found a few times. The chain is built from TRBV10-3 and TRBJ2-1; the match to TRBD1 covers 12 bases. The J segment lost 7 bases and the V segment lost 0 bases, leaving 7 bases of the junction unmatched. The CDR3 length is 17 residues. CDR1 is ENHRY and CDR2 is SYGVKD in the germline V gene. Written as DNA, the CDR3 is TGTGCCATCAGTGAGTCCTCCGGGACAGGGGGCAAGAATGAGCAGTTCTTC. Translating gives CAISESSGTGGKNEQFF.

This clonotype showed up just a few times. The chain links TRBV6-5 to TRBJ2-5; D is ambiguous. CDR3 size: 11 residues. Trimming left V 6 bases short and J 5 bases short, with 7 bases between. Germline V gives CDR1 MNHEY, CDR2 SVGAGI. DNA of the CDR3: TGTGCCAGCAGCACCACGGAGACCCAGTACTTC. This codes for CASSTTETQYF.

J is TRBJ1-1 and V is TRBV6-1; D uncertain. CDR1 and CDR2 (germline): MNHNS, SASEGT. The CDR3 extends over 15 amino acids. V was trimmed by 0 bases and J by 2 bases, leaving 10 bases between them. CDR3 sequence: CASSEARSLNTEAFF. The CDR3 DNA reads as TGTGCCAGCAGTGAAGCACGGTCGCTAAACACTGAAGCTTTCTTT.

This clonotype was picked up a small number of times. The CDR3 nucleotides read TGTGCCAGCAATGTTGGGGACAGGGGAGTGAACACTGAAGCTTTCTTT. Translated, it gives CASNVGDRGVNTEAFF. The V gene is TRBV12-3 or TRBV12-4, the J gene TRBJ1-1, with 10 bases that match TRBD1. Unmatched junction bases numbered 8, after V lost 7 bases and J lost 0 bases. This CDR3 region has 16 residues.

This clonotype was detected only a few times. V usage is TRBV7-9 and J usage is TRBJ1-2; 9 bases are shared with TRBD1. Germline V CDR1 and CDR2: SEHNR, FQNEAQ (reference sequence). The CDR3 sequence is 13 residues long. V lost 5 bases, J lost 6 bases, and 4 bases stayed unmatched. As DNA, the CDR3 is TGTGCCAGCAGCCGGGACAGGGTTGATGGCTACACCTTC. Translated: CASSRDRVDGYTF.

This clonotype was picked up one time. This chain connects TRBV6-1 to TRBJ2-3; D is possibly TRBD2 (5 bases). CDR3 length: 14 residues. With 6 bases removed from V and 2 bases from J, the gap between germline ends came to 12 bases. Germline-derived CDR1 and CDR2 are MNHNS and SASEGT. The CDR3 sequence: CASSPGWDTDTQYF. In nucleotides, the CDR3 is TGTGCCAGCAGCCCGGGATGGGACACAGATACGCAGTATTTT.

The rearrangement links TRBV18 to TRBJ2-7; possibly TRBD1 or TRBD2 for D (5 bases each). The V end was cut by 3 bases, the J end by 6 bases, with 18 bases between. This CDR3 contains 15 residues. Germline V gene lookup returns CDR1 KGHSH and CDR2 LQKENI. CDR3 DNA sequence: TGTGCCAGCTCACCGGGAGCCTACAGGATGGCCGAGCAGTACTTC. Its translation is CASSPGAYRMAEQYF.

This clonotype has just a few counts. This sequence joins TRBV6-2 or TRBV6-3 and TRBJ2-1; TRBD2 agrees at 7 bases. This CDR3 has 13 residues. Germline CDR1 MNHEY, CDR2 SVGEGT. The ends lost 10 bases at V and 8 bases at J; junction bases unmatched: 11. The CDR3 DNA sequence: TGTGCCAACTCTCCCGGGGAGGGACATGAGCAGTTCTTC. Translation gives CANSPGEGHEQFF.

This clonotype was detected a few times. The gene calls are TRBV10-3 and TRBJ1-1; 7 nucleotides match TRBD1. Germline V CDR1 and CDR2: ENHRY, SYGVKD. J lost 5 bases, V lost 3 bases, and 9 bases had no gene match. CDR3 length: 15 amino acids. CDR3 coding DNA: TGTGCCATCAGTGAAGAGGCAGGGGGAAGAACTGAAGCTTTCTTT. This codes for CAISEEAGGRTEAFF.

This clonotype was seen many times. This sequence joins TRBV12-3 or TRBV12-4 and TRBJ1-5, with D maybe TRBD1 (5 bases). The CDR3 is 12 residues long. Trimming stripped 8 bases from V and 5 bases from J, with 10 bases between. CDR3 coding DNA: TGTGCCAGCGGGGGGGACCATCAGCCCCAGCATTTT. It is translated as CASGGDHQPQHF.

This clonotype was seen a handful of times. This rearrangement joins TRBV3-1 to TRBJ1-1; no firm D call. Germline CDR1 and CDR2: LGHDT and YNNKEL (reference sequence). V was shortened by 1 base and J by 3 bases, with 3 bases between the two germline ends. CDR3 length equals 12 residues. The CDR3, as DNA: TGTGCCAGCAGCCAAGCGGACACTGAAGCTTTCTTT. Translation: CASSQADTEAFF.

This clonotype was recorded many times. The chain has TRBV10-3 and TRBJ1-1; D gene ambiguous. Germline V CDR1 and CDR2: ENHRY, SYGVKD. The CDR3 spans 17 residues. The V and J ends lost 0 bases and 1 base respectively, with 15 bases between them. In nucleotides, the CDR3 is TGTGCCATCAGTGAGTCGTGGGGTTTTGTTCAGAACACTGAAGCTTTCTTT. It specifies CAISESWGFVQNTEAFF.

The V call is TRBV7-8, the J call TRBJ2-4; maybe TRBD2 (7 bases). The CDR3 runs to 19 residues. Per germline, CDR1 SGHVS and CDR2 FQNEAQ. V lost 3 bases to trimming and J lost 4 bases, with 25 bases between them. The CDR3 here is CASSLTSLYRGAGKNIQYF. DNA for the CDR3: TGTGCCAGCAGCTTGACATCCTTATATCGGGGGGCGGGAAAAAACATTCAGTACTTC.

This chain joins TRBV5-1 and TRBJ2-1, with a weak D call TRBD1 (6 bases). This CDR3 has 15 residues. Per the germline V gene, CDR1 is SGHRS and CDR2 is YFSETQ. Trimming took 0 bases from V and 7 from J, leaving 14 bases between them. The chain's CDR3 is CASSLVYRVENEQFF. The CDR3 nucleotides read TGCGCCAGCAGCTTGGTTTACAGGGTCGAGAATGAGCAGTTCTTC. Looking up the rest from reference TRBV5-1 and TRBJ2-1 gives the full variable domain: KAGVTQTPRYLIKTRGQQVTLSCSPISGHRSVSWYQQTPGQGLQFLFEYFSETQRNKGNFPGRFSGRQFSNSRSEMNVSTLELGDSALYLCASSLVYRVENEQFFGPGTRLTVL.

V gene TRBV11-3 combines with J gene TRBJ2-4, with 12 bases lining up with TRBD2. This CDR3 contains 16 residues. CDR1 and CDR2 (germline): SGHNT, YENEEA. V dropped 2 bases and J dropped 9; count of bases not matched to a gene: 8. The CDR3, as DNA: TGTGCCAGCAGCTTATTCAAGACTAGCGGGAGTATCATTCAGTACTTC. Encoded protein: CASSLFKTSGSIIQYF. The full variable domain, in which reference TRBV11-3 and TRBJ2-4 provide the parts outside the CDR3, is EAGVVQSPRYKIIEKKQPVAFWCNPISGHNTLYWYLQNLGQGPELLIRYENEEAVDDSQLPKDRFSAERLKGVDSTLKIQPAELGDSAVYLCASSLFKTSGSIIQYFGAGTRLSVL.

This clonotype turned up a few times. The chain joins TRBV4-3 to TRBJ2-2; TRBD2 aligns across 9 bases. The germline V gene encodes CDR1 LGHNA and CDR2 YSLEER. This CDR3 is 18 amino acids long. J gave up 0 bases and V 3 bases, and 8 bases lay outside the gene matches. The CDR3 loop reads CASSHLIAGASNTGELFF. Written as DNA, the CDR3 is TGCGCCAGCAGCCACCTTATAGCGGGGGCGTCGAACACCGGGGAGCTGTTTTTT.

Note on this clonotype: One end of the junction fails to match germline, which may point to a read error. V and J are TRBV5-6 and TRBJ1-5; TRBD1 agrees at 9 bases. Germline values: CDR1 SGHDT, CDR2 YYEEEE. The CDR3 runs 14 residues. The CDR3: CASSTGQGKQPQHF. The CDR3 DNA sequence: TGTGCCAGCAGCACGGGACAGGGCAAACAGCCCCAGCATTTT. Using reference TRBV5-6 and TRBJ1-5 for the parts outside the CDR3, the full variable domain is DAGVTQSPTHLIKTRGQQVTLRCSPKSGHDTVSWYQQALGQGPQFIFQYYEEEERQRGNFPDRFSGHQFPNYSSELNVNALLLGDSALYLCASSTGQGKQPQHFGDGTRLSIL.

This clonotype was observed a handful of times. CDR3 in DNA: TGTGCCAGCAGCCAGACAGGGGAGGTCACTGTTACGGGGTACGAGCAGTACTTC. Translation: CASSQTGEVTVTGYEQYF. The V call is TRBV11-1, the J call TRBJ2-7; TRBD1 agrees at 8 bases. This CDR3 comprises 18 residues. The V gene's germline CDR1 is SGHAT and CDR2 FQDESV (reference sequence). V was clipped by 5 bases and J by 4 bases; unmatched bases: 19.

The sample holds a few counts of this clonotype. The rearrangement links TRBV25-1 to TRBJ1-2; 7 bases align to TRBD1. CDR1 and CDR2 from the germline V gene are MGHDK and SYGVNS. J gave up 2 bases and V 4 bases, and 4 bases lay outside the gene matches. The CDR3 runs 14 residues. CDR3 in amino acids: CASSVPGGNYGYTF. CDR3 in DNA: TGTGCCAGCAGTGTACCAGGGGGGAACTATGGCTACACCTTC.

The chain has TRBV5-1 and TRBJ2-1; TRBD2 aligns across 11 bases. In germline, CDR1 is SGHRS, CDR2 YFSETQ. The CDR3 covers 17 residues. The ends lost 4 bases at V and 4 bases at J; junction bases unmatched: 10. The CDR3 spells CASSPFLAGGWYNEQFF. DNA of the CDR3: TGCGCCAGCAGCCCCTTTCTAGCGGGGGGTTGGTACAATGAGCAGTTCTTC.

V is TRBV3-1 and J is TRBJ1-1; D gene uncertain. Germline V CDR1 and CDR2: LGHDT, YNNKEL (reference sequence). The CDR3 consists of 14 residues. Deletions cut 1 base from V and 8 bases from J, with 14 bases between. CDR3 in amino acids: CASSQVPPPSEAFF. The CDR3 DNA reads TGTGCCAGCAGCCAAGTCCCACCCCCGTCCGAAGCTTTCTTT.